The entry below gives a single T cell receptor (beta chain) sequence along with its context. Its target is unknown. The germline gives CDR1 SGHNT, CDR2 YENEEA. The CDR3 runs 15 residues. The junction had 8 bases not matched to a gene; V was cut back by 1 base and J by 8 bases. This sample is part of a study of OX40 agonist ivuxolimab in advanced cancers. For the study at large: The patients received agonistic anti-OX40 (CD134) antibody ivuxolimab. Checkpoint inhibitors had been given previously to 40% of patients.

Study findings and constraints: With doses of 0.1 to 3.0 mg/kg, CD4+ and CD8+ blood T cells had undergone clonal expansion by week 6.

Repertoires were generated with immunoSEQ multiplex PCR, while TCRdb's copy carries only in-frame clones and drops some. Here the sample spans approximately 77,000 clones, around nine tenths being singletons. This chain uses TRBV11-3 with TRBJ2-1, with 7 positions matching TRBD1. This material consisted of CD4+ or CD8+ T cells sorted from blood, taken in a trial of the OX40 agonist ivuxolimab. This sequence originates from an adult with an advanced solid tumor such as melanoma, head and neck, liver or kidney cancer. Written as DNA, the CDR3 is TGTGCCAGCAGCTTAGGACAGGGTGACGCCTATGAGCAGTTCTTC. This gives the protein CASSLGQGDAYEQFF. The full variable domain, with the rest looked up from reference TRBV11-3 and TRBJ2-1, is EAGVVQSPRYKIIEKKQPVAFWCNPISGHNTLYWYLQNLGQGPELLIRYENEEAVDDSQLPKDRFSAERLKGVDSTLKIQPAELGDSAVYLCASSLGQGDAYEQFFGPGTRLTVL.